This is a list of T cell receptor beta chains from one sample in a study of control samples from healthy donors and cancer patients. The repertoire was sequenced with immunoSEQ multiplex PCR; TCRdb's copy has only in-frame clones and lacks some. The sample carries 110,000 to 150,000 clones, roughly 94% recorded once. The sequencing sample was made of blood. Every receptor here comes from a man aged 40-50 years in good health. CDR3s include the opening cysteine and the closing phenylalanine or tryptophan. The D gene is left open where the match is weak. Only part of the rows carry a size: once, few, many, or a class if the clone is expanded.

D,J,size,V,CDR3,DNA
.,TRBJ1-1,.,TRBV11-2,CASSLEMGYTEAFF,TGTGCCAGCAGCTTAGAGATGGGCTACACTGAAGCTTTCTTT
.,TRBJ2-7,.,TRBV4-1,CASSQVTLSYEQYF,TGCGCCAGCAGCCAAGTAACCCTTTCCTACGAGCAGTACTTC
TRBD2,TRBJ2-7,.,TRBV12-3/TRBV12-4,CASSLSGGEQYF,TGTGCCAGCAGTTTAAGCGGGGGCGAGCAGTACTTC
TRBD1,TRBJ1-1,.,TRBV7-8,CASSLFTGGTEAFF,TGTGCCAGCAGCTTGTTCACAGGGGGCACTGAAGCTTTCTTT
TRBD2,TRBJ2-7,.,TRBV6-5,CASSQLAGSSYEQYF,TGTGCCAGCAGTCAACTAGCGGGAAGCTCCTACGAGCAGTACTTC
.,TRBJ1-4,.,TRBV6-5,CASRHQGGTNEKLFF,TGTGCCAGCAGACACCAGGGAGGAACTAATGAAAAACTGTTTTTT
TRBD1,TRBJ1-2,.,TRBV6-5,CASSYVGQGGYTF,TGTGCCAGCAGTTACGTGGGACAGGGGGGCTACACCTTC
.,TRBJ1-4,.,TRBV14,CASSLQGRNEKLFF,TGTGCCAGCAGCCTTCAGGGGAGGAATGAAAAACTGTTTTTT
.,TRBJ2-7,.,TRBV28,CASSRRVIDEQYF,TGTGCCAGCAGTAGGAGGGTCATCGACGAGCAGTACTTC
.,TRBJ2-1,.,TRBV29-1,CSTKGLAGNEQFF,TGCAGCACAAAAGGGCTAGCCGGCAATGAGCAGTTCTTC
TRBD2,TRBJ2-1,.,TRBV6-6,CASSYTSGSSYNEQFF,TGTGCCAGCAGTTACACTAGCGGGAGCTCCTACAATGAGCAGTTCTTC
TRBD1,TRBJ2-7,.,TRBV6-2/TRBV6-3,CASSQRTGPRSSYEQYF,TGTGCCAGCAGTCAGAGGACAGGACCGAGGAGCTCCTACGAGCAGTACTTC
.,TRBJ2-6,once,TRBV27,CASSLSTGAGANVLTF,TGTGCCAGCAGTTTATCGACGGGTGCGGGGGCCAACGTCCTGACTTTC
.,TRBJ2-6,once,TRBV28,CASSLNRLNSGANVLTF,TGTGCCAGCAGTTTAAACAGGCTGAACTCTGGGGCCAACGTCCTGACTTTC
TRBD1,TRBJ1-6,.,TRBV4-2,CASRRTGRFSPLHF,TGTGCCAGCAGACGGACAGGGAGGTTTTCACCCCTCCACTTT
TRBD1,TRBJ1-1,.,TRBV27,CASTLQGGTEAFF,TGTGCCAGCACTCTTCAGGGGGGGACTGAAGCTTTCTTT
TRBD2,TRBJ2-5,.,TRBV5-6,CASSLAEETQYF,TGTGCCAGCTCACTAGCGGAGGAGACCCAGTACTTC
.,TRBJ1-2,.,TRBV6-5,CAGSLGRYYGYTF,TGTGCCGGCAGTCTTGGACGGTACTATGGCTACACCTTC
.,TRBJ2-4,.,TRBV3-1/TRBV3-2,CASSRRELAKNIQYF,TGTGCCAGCAGCCGGCGGGAATTAGCCAAAAACATTCAGTACTTC
TRBD2,TRBJ2-1,.,TRBV11-3,CASSSTSGGGIQFF,TGTGCCAGCAGTTCGACTAGCGGGGGGGGAATTCAGTTCTTC
.,TRBJ1-2,.,TRBV6-5,CASSYSKNPSNYGYTF,TGTGCCAGCAGTTACTCGAAAAATCCATCGAACTATGGCTACACCTTC
.,TRBJ1-2,.,TRBV6-5,CASSLTGIGYTF,TGTGCCAGCAGTTTAACAGGGATCGGCTACACCTTC
TRBD1,TRBJ2-7,.,TRBV14,CASSHLDRVYEQYF,TGTGCCAGCAGCCACCTGGACAGGGTCTACGAGCAGTACTTC
.,TRBJ1-5,.,TRBV2,CASKGSVLNQPQHF,TGTGCCAGCAAAGGGTCGGTCCTCAATCAGCCCCAGCATTTT
.,TRBJ1-1,once,TRBV28,CASSPGTQNTEAFF,TGTGCCAGCAGTCCCGGCACACAAAACACTGAAGCTTTCTTT
TRBD2,TRBJ2-1,.,TRBV6-2/TRBV6-3,CASSYSTSGGANEQFF,TGTGCCAGCAGTTACTCGACTAGCGGGGGGGCCAATGAGCAGTTCTTC
.,TRBJ1-2,once,TRBV5-1,CASSLESGYYGYTF,TGCGCCAGCAGCTTGGAGTCGGGATATTATGGCTACACCTTC
.,TRBJ2-4,once,TRBV7-9,CASSHSPLAKNIQYF,TGTGCCAGCAGCCATTCTCCACTAGCCAAAAACATTCAGTACTTC
.,TRBJ2-5,.,TRBV6-6,CASSRAALGETQYF,TGTGCCAGCTCCCGGGCGGCGCTAGGGGAGACCCAGTACTTC
.,TRBJ2-6,.,TRBV9,CASSVEADGGANVLTF,TGTGCCAGCAGCGTAGAGGCAGATGGTGGGGCCAACGTCCTGACTTTC
.,TRBJ1-5,.,TRBV15,CATSRDLGSNQPQHF,TGTGCCACCAGCAGAGATCTGGGGAGCAATCAGCCCCAGCATTTT
TRBD1,TRBJ2-3,.,TRBV4-1,CASSLGQIEDTQYF,TGCGCCAGCAGCCTGGGACAGATCGAAGATACGCAGTATTTT
.,TRBJ2-2,.,TRBV5-1,CASSSAQSTGELFF,TGCGCCAGCAGCTCAGCACAGAGCACCGGGGAGCTGTTTTTT
.,TRBJ2-1,.,TRBV4-2,CASSQDVLGEQFF,TGTGCCAGCAGCCAAGATGTTCTGGGCGAGCAGTTCTTC
TRBD1,TRBJ1-2,.,TRBV2,CASSDRAGGGYTF,TGTGCCAGCAGTGATCGGGCAGGGGGTGGCTACACCTTC
.,TRBJ1-2,few,TRBV18,CASSPERGRERGYTF,TGTGCCAGCTCACCCGAGCGCGGGAGGGAACGTGGCTACACCTTC
.,TRBJ1-5,.,TRBV10-3,CAISPVGRGGNQPQHF,TGTGCCATCAGTCCCGTGGGCAGGGGTGGCAATCAGCCCCAGCATTTT
.,TRBJ1-3,.,TRBV19,CASTGHRPSGNTIYF,TGTGCCAGTACCGGACACCGTCCCTCTGGAAACACCATATATTTT
TRBD2,TRBJ2-3,.,TRBV9,CASSVSTSGRSTDTQYF,TGTGCCAGCAGCGTTTCTACTAGCGGGAGAAGCACAGATACGCAGTATTTT
TRBD1,TRBJ2-3,.,TRBV24-1,CATSGYRQGTDTQYF,TGTGCCACCAGTGGCTACCGACAGGGAACAGATACGCAGTATTTT
.,TRBJ2-5,.,TRBV4-1,CASSQVKETQYF,TGCGCCAGCAGCCAAGTCAAAGAGACCCAGTACTTC
.,TRBJ2-7,.,TRBV29-1,CSVEGGTHEQYF,TGCAGCGTTGAAGGTGGGACCCACGAGCAGTACTTC
.,TRBJ1-4,.,TRBV9,CASSVEGGGHEKLFF,TGTGCCAGCAGCGTAGAAGGAGGGGGGCATGAAAAACTGTTTTTT
TRBD1,TRBJ1-5,once,TRBV29-1,CSVGTGSDQPQHF,TGCAGCGTGGGGACAGGGTCGGATCAGCCCCAGCATTTT
.,TRBJ1-2,.,TRBV30,CAWSVGGALYGYTF,TGTGCCTGGAGTGTAGGTGGAGCGCTGTATGGCTACACCTTC
.,TRBJ1-2,.,TRBV28,CASSLRNRANGYTF,TGTGCCAGCAGTTTACGAAACAGGGCCAATGGCTACACCTTC
.,TRBJ1-1,.,TRBV14,CASSLRRGAPWTEAFF,TGTGCCAGCAGCCTCCGCCGGGGGGCCCCGTGGACTGAAGCTTTCTTT
.,TRBJ2-7,.,TRBV27,CASSPTQGTGEQYF,TGTGCCAGCAGTCCCACACAGGGAACCGGCGAGCAGTACTTC
.,TRBJ1-5,.,TRBV4-2,CASSQDLGGAQPQHF,TGTGCCAGCAGCCAAGATCTGGGGGGCGCGCAGCCCCAGCATTTT
.,TRBJ2-2,.,TRBV5-6,CASSLTSQSTGELFF,TGTGCCAGCAGCTTAACTAGCCAGAGCACCGGGGAGCTGTTTTTT
TRBD1,TRBJ1-1,once,TRBV25-1,CASRPQTGSTEAFF,TGTGCCAGCAGGCCCCAGACAGGGAGCACTGAAGCTTTCTTT
.,TRBJ2-3,few,TRBV6-2/TRBV6-3,CASSYPLGPADTQYF,TGTGCCAGCAGTTACCCCCTCGGGCCGGCAGATACGCAGTATTTT
TRBD1,TRBJ2-7,.,TRBV27,CASSNPRQGNEQYF,TGTGCCAGCAGTAACCCCCGACAGGGAAACGAGCAGTACTTC
.,TRBJ1-5,.,TRBV5-1,CASSLVGSDNQPQHF,TGCGCCAGCAGCTTGGTTGGGAGCGACAATCAGCCCCAGCATTTT
TRBD1,TRBJ1-1,.,TRBV30,CAWSGDRGLTEAFF,TGTGCCTGGAGTGGGGACAGGGGGCTTACTGAAGCTTTCTTT